Included here is one T cell receptor beta chain sequence, with context. Its antigen is not known. This record belongs to a study of identical twins. Whole-study findings and limits: Abundant beta clonotypes from cord blood had fewer insertions, unlike memory repertoires, which showed none. The study found excess low generation probability among twin-shared out-of-frame alpha sequences.

Each CDR3 protein is one row after TCRdb ran MiXCR on the 5' RACE reads. The sample has about 570,000 distinct CDR3 sequences, over 8.5% seen once; the top ten hold 2.5% to 3%. The CDR3 extends over 16 amino acids. This sample also appeared in a second study, on yellow fever vaccine responses in identical twins.

The chain carries TRBV21-1 and TRBJ1-5; the table assigns TRBD1, which was not confirmed against the DNA. TRBV21-1 is reported as a pseudogene. This sequence originates from a woman under 30 in good health. Sequenced: PBMCs. The CDR3 reads CASSKVGRGRNQPQHF. The CDR3 DNA reads as TGTGCCAGCAGCAAAGTAGGCAGGGGGCGAAATCAGCCCCAGCATTTT.